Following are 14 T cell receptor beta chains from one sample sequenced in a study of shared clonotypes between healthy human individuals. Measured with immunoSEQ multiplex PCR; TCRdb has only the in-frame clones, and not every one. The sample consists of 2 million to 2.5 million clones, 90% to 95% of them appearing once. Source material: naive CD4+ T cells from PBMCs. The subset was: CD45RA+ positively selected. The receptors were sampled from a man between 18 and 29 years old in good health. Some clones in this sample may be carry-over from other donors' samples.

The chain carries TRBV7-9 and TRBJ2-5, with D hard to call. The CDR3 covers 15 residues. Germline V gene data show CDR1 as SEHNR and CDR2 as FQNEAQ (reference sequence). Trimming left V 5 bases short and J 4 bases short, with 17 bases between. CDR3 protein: CASSNGMSSVETQYF. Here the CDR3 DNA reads TGTGCCAGCAGCAATGGCATGTCTAGTGTAGAGACCCAGTACTTC.

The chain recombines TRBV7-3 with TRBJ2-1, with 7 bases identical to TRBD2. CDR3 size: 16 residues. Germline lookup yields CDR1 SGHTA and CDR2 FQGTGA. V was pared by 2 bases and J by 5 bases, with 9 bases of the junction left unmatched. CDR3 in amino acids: CASSLLGEGLDNEQFF. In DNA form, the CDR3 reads TGTGCCAGCAGCTTACTCGGGGAGGGCCTCGACAATGAGCAGTTCTTC.

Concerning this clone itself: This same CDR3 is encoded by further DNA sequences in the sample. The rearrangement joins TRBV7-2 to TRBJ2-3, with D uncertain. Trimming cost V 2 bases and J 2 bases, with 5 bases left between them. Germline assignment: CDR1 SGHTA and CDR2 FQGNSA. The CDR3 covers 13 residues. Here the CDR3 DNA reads TGTGCCAGCAGCTTACAGTACACAGATACGCAGTATTTT. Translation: CASSLQYTDTQYF.

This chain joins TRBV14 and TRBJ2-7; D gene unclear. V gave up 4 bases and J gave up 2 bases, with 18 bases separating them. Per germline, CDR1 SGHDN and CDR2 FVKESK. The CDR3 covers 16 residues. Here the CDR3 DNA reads TGTGCCAGCAGCCCAGGACGGTCTCCAGTTACCTACGAGCAGTACTTC. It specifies CASSPGRSPVTYEQYF.

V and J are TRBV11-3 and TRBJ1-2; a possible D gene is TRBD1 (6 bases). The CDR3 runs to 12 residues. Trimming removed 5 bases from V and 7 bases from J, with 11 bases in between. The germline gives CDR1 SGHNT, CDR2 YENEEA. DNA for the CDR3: TGTGCCAGCAGCCCAGGGACACGTGGCTACACCTTC. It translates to CASSPGTRGYTF.

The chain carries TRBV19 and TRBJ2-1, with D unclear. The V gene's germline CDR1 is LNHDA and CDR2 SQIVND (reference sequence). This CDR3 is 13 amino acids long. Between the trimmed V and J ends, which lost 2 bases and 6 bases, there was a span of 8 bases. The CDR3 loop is CASSIRLINEQFF. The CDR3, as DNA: TGTGCCAGTAGTATAAGGCTAATCAATGAGCAGTTCTTC.

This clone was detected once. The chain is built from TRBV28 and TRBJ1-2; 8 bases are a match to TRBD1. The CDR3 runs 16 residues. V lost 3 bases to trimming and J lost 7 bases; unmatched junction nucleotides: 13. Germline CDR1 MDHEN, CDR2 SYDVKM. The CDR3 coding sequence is TGTGCCAGCAGTTTCCCTCGGGACAGGTTTGAGGTTGGCTACACCTTC. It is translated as CASSFPRDRFEVGYTF.

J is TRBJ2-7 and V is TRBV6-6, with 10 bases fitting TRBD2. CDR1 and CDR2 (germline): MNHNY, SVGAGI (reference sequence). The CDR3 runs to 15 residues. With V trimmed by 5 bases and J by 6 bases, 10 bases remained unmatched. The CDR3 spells CASSAHSLAGPEQYF. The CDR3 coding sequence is TGTGCCAGCAGTGCGCACTCACTAGCGGGACCCGAGCAGTACTTC.

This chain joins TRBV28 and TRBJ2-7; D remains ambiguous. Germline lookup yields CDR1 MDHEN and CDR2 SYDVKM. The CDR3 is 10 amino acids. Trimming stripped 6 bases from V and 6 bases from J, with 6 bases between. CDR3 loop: CASRSGEQYF. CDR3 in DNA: TGTGCCAGCAGGTCAGGCGAGCAGTACTTC.

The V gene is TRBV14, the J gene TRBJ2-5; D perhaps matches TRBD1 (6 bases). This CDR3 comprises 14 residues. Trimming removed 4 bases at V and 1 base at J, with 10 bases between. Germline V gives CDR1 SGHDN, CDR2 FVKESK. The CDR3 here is CASSPPGAQETQYF. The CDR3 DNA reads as TGTGCCAGCAGCCCTCCAGGGGCCCAAGAGACCCAGTACTTC.

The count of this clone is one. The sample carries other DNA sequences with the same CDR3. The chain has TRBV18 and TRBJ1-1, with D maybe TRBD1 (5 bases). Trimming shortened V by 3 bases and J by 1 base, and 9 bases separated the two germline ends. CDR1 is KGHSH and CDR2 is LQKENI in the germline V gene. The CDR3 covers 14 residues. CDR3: CASSPGQQNTEAFF. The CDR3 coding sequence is TGTGCCAGCTCACCGGGGCAGCAGAACACTGAAGCTTTCTTT.

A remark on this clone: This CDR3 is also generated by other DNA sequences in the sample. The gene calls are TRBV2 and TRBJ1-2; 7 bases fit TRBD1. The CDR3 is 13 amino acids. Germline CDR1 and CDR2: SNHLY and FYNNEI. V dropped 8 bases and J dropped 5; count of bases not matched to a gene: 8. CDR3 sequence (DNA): TGTGCCAGCTCTCCGGGACAGTCGTATGGCTACACCTTC. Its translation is CASSPGQSYGYTF. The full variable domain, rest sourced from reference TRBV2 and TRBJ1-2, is EPEVTQTPSHQVTQMGQEVILRCVPISNHLYFYWYRQILGQKVEFLVSFYNNEISEKSEIFDDQFSVERPDGSNFTLKIRSTKLEDSAMYFCASSPGQSYGYTFGSGTRLTVV.

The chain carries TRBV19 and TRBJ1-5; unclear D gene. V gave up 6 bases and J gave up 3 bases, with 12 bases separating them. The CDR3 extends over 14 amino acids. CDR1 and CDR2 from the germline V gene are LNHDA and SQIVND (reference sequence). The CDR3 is CASSTLGSNQPQHF. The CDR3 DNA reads TGTGCCAGTAGCACCCTAGGTTCCAATCAGCCCCAGCATTTT.

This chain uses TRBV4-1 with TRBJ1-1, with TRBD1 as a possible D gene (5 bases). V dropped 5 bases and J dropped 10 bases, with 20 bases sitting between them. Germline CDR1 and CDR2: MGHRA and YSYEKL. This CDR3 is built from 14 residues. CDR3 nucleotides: TGCGCCAGCAGCACCCAAGGCAGCATTGGGGGAGCTTTCTTT. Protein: CASSTQGSIGGAFF.